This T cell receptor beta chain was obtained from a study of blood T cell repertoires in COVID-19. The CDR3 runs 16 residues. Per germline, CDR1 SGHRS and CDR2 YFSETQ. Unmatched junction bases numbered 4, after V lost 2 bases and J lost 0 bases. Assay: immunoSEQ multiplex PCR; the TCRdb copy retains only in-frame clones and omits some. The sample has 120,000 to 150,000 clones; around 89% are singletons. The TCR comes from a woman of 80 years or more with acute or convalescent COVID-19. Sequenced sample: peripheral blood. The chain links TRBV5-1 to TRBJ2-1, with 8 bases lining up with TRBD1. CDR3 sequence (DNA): TGCGCCAGCAGCTTTAGACAGGGGAGCTCCTACAATGAGCAGTTCTTC. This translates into CASSFRQGSSYNEQFF.